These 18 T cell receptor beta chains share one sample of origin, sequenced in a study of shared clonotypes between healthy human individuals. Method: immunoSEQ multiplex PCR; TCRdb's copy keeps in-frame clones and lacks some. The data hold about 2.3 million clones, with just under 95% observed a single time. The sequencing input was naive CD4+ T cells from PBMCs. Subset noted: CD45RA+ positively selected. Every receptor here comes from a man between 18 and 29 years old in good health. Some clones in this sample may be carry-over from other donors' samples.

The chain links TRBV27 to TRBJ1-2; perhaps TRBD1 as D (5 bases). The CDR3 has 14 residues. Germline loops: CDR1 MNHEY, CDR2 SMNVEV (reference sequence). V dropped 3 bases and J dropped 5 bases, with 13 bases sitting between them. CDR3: CASSFQWGVYGYTF. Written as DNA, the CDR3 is TGTGCCAGCAGTTTCCAGTGGGGGGTATATGGCTACACCTTC.

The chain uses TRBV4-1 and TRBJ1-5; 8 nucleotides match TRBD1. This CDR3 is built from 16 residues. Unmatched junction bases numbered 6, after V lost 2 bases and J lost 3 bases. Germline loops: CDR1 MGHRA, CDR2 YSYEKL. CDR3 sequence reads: CASSQIGQGANQPQHF. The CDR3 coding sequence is TGCGCCAGCAGCCAAATAGGACAGGGCGCCAATCAGCCCCAGCATTTT.

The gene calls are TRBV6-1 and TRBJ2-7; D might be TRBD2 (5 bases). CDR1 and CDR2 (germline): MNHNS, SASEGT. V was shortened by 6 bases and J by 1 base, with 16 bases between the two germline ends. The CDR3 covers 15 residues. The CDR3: CASRNLREPSYEQYF. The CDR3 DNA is TGTGCCAGCAGAAATTTAAGGGAGCCGTCCTACGAGCAGTACTTC.

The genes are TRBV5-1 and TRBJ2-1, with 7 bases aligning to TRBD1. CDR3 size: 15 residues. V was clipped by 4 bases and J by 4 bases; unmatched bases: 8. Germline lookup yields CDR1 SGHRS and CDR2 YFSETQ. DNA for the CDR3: TGCGCCAGCAGCCCCTCGGGGACAGATTACAATGAGCAGTTCTTC. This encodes CASSPSGTDYNEQFF.

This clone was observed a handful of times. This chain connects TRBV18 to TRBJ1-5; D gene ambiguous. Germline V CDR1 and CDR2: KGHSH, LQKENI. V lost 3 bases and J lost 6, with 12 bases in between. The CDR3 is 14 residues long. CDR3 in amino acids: CASSPSSGGQPQHF. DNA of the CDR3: TGTGCCAGCTCACCGAGTTCGGGAGGTCAGCCCCAGCATTTT. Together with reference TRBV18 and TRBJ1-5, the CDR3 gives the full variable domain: NAGVMQNPRHLVRRRGQEARLRCSPMKGHSHVYWYRQLPEEGLKFMVYLQKENIIDESGMPKERFSAEFPKEGPSILRIQQVVRGDSAAYFCASSPSSGGQPQHFGDGTRLSIL.

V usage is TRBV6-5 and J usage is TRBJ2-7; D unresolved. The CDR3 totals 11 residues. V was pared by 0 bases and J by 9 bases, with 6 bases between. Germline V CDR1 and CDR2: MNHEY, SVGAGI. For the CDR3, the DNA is TGTGCCAGCAGTTACTCTTGCTGGCAGTACTTC. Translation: CASSYSCWQYF.

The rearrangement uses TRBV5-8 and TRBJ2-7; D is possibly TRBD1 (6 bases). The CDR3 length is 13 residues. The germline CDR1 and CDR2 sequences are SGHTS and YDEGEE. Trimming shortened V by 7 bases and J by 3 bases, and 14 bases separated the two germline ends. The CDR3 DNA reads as TGTGCCAGCCGGTTACCAGGGGTCTACGAGCAGTACTTC. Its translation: CASRLPGVYEQYF.

The CDR3 is CASSDYTPQETQYF. DNA for the CDR3: TGTGCCAGCAGTGATTATACCCCCCAAGAGACCCAGTACTTC. This sequence joins TRBV6-1 and TRBJ2-5; D not resolved. The V gene lost 3 bases and the J gene lost 1 base, with 9 bases spanning the gap. CDR1 MNHNS and CDR2 SASEGT come from the germline V gene. The CDR3 covers 14 residues.

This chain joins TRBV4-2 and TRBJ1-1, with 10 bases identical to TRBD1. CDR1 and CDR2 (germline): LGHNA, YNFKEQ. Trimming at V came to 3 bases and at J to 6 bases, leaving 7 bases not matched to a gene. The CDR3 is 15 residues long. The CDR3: CASSHGTGDRAEAFF. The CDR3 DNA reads TGTGCCAGCAGCCATGGGACAGGGGATAGGGCTGAAGCTTTCTTT.

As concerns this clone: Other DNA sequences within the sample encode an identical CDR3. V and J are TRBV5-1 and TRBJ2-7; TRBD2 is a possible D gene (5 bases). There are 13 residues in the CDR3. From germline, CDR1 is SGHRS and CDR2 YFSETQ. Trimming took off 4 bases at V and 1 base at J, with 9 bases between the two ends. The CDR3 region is CASSRTVSYEQYF. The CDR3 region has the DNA TGCGCCAGCAGCAGGACTGTGTCCTACGAGCAGTACTTC.

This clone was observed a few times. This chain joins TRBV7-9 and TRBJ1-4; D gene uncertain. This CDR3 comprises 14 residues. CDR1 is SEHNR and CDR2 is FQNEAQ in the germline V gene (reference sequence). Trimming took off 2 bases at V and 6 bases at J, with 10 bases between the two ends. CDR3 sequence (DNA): TGTGCCAGCAGCTTATTGCGTGCGGATGAAAAACTGTTTTTT. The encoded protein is CASSLLRADEKLFF. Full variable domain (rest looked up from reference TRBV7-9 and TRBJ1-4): DTGVSQNPRHKITKRGQNVTFRCDPISEHNRLYWYRQTLGQGPEFLTYFQNEAQLEKSRLLSDRFSAERPKGSFSTLEIQRTEQGDSAMYLCASSLLRADEKLFFGSGTQLSVL.

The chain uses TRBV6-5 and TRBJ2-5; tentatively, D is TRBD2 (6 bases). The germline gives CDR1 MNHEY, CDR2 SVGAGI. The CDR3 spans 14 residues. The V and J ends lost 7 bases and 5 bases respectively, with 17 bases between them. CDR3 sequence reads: CASMVGGEGETQYF. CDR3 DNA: TGTGCCAGCATGGTCGGGGGAGAAGGGGAGACCCAGTACTTC.

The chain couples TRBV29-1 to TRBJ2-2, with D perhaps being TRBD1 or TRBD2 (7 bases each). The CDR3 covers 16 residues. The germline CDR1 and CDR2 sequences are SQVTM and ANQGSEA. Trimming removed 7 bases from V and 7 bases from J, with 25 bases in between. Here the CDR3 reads CSAPGSSGTENGELFF. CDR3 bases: TGCAGCGCTCCGGGTTCAAGCGGGACAGAGAACGGGGAGCTGTTTTTT.

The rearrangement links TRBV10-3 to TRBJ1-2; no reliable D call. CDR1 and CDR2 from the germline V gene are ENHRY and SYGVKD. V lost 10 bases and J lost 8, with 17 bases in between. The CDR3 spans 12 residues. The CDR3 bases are TGTGCCACTCGGGAGCATCTAGTAGGCTACACCTTC. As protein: CATREHLVGYTF.

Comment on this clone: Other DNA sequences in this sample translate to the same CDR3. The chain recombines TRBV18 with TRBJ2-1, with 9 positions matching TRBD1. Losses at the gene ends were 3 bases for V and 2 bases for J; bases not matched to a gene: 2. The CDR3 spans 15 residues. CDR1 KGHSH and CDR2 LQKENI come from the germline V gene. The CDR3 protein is CASSPGQGPYNEQFF. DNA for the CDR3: TGTGCCAGCTCACCGGGACAGGGACCCTACAATGAGCAGTTCTTC.

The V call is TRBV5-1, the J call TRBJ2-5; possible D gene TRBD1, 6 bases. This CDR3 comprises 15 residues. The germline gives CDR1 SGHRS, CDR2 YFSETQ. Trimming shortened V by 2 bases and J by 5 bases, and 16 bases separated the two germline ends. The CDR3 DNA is TGCGCCAGCAGCTTACAGGGCACAAGAATTGAGACCCAGTACTTC. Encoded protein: CASSLQGTRIETQYF.

CDR3 region: CASSQPTSGIRNEQFF. CDR3 nucleotides: TGCGCCAGCAGCCAGCCGACTAGCGGAATTCGCAATGAGCAGTTCTTC. This chain joins TRBV4-1 and TRBJ2-1, with 9 bases that match TRBD2. The CDR3 runs to 16 residues. Per germline, CDR1 MGHRA and CDR2 YSYEKL. The V and J ends lost 3 bases and 6 bases, in that order; junction bases with no gene match: 9.

The DNA for the CDR3 is TGTGCCAGCAGCGGCGGGAGGGTGAGAGAAGAGACCCAGTACTTC. Residues: CASSGGRVREETQYF. This sequence joins TRBV4-2 and TRBJ2-5; TRBD2 matches 9 bases. Germline V CDR1 and CDR2: LGHNA, YNFKEQ. This CDR3 contains 15 residues. Trimming took 5 bases from V and 3 from J; bases not matched to a gene: 7.